This entry is about one T cell receptor beta chain. The data were taken from a study of blood T cell repertoires in COVID-19. At the level of the study: COVID-19 samples from acute and convalescent phases originated in the United States, Italy and Spain.

Germline lookup yields CDR1 SGHRS and CDR2 YFSETQ. There are 17 residues in the CDR3. V shed 4 bases, J shed 6 bases, and the junction held 12 bases outside the gene matches. How the authors handled the data: Reference gene primer amplification gave nucleated cell count estimates. TCRdb's table, derived via immunoSEQ multiplex PCR, lists solely in-frame clones and lacks some. That table supplies the V and J calls and clone size; D and trimming were determined from the DNA. The table has 300,000 to 450,000 clones, more than 75% seen once. Specimen: PBMCs or T cells enriched from blood (not recorded which). The source is a young woman who had recovered from COVID-19. This chain links TRBV5-1 with TRBJ1-6; 8 bases are shared with TRBD1. This CDR3 reads CASSRDRSTQPNSPLHF. CDR3 DNA sequence: TGCGCCAGCAGCAGGGACAGGTCGACTCAACCTAATTCACCCCTCCACTTT.